This T cell receptor (beta chain) was sequenced in a study of blood T cell repertoires in COVID-19. The data were produced by immunoSEQ multiplex PCR, yet TCRdb's version contains in-frame clones alone and is incomplete. Counted here are approximately 80,000 clones, about 85% occurring once; the ten biggest clones make up about 9%. This clone was observed a single time. Germline V CDR1 and CDR2: SEHNR, FQNEAQ (reference sequence). V lost 2 bases, J lost 6 bases, and 16 bases stayed unmatched. The CDR3 runs 19 residues. J is TRBJ2-1 and V is TRBV7-9, with 10 bases lining up with TRBD2. Sequencing used peripheral blood. This sequence originates from a human donor in a cohort sampled during active COVID-19. The CDR3 coding sequence is TGTGCCAGCAGCTTAAGGGGCCTAGCGGGGGCCCCAGACAGCAATGAGCAGTTCTTC. This gives the protein CASSLRGLAGAPDSNEQFF.